This entry lists 27 T cell receptor beta chains sequenced from one sample in a study of T cells in women clearing cervical HPV infection. Produced via immunoSEQ multiplex PCR; TCRdb's table is partial and in-frame only. The sample includes tens of thousands of clones. Sequenced: blood buffy coat. The receptors originated from a woman aged 18 to 75 with a cervical HPV16 infection that either progressed to CIN3+ or cleared (not recorded which).

Comments on this clone: The observed sequence ends 3 residues before the CDR3 terminus, with the missing tail filled in from the germline J gene. The chain has TRBV5-1 and TRBJ2-7; 8 nucleotides align to TRBD2. This CDR3 comprises 16 residues. The V and J ends lost 0 bases and 0 bases, in that order; junction bases with no gene match: 5. Germline-derived CDR1 and CDR2 are SGHRS and YFSETQ. CDR3 sequence: CASSLGSGASSYEQYF. CDR3 DNA (partial): TGCGCCAGCAGCTTGGGTAGCGGGGCGAGCTCCTACGAG.

Turning to this clone: The read falls 3 residues short of the CDR3 end, and the missing part is taken from the germline J gene. This chain connects TRBV19 to TRBJ2-4; possibly TRBD2 for D (5 bases). The CDR3 length is 14 residues. Germline V gene data show CDR1 as LNHDA and CDR2 as SQIVND (reference sequence). CDR3 DNA, as far as it was read: TGTGCCAGTAACCGCGGAGGATCGAACTATGGT. It specifies CASNRGGSNYG. The entire CDR3 protein reads CASNRGGSNYGQYF. Full variable domain (outside the CDR3, taken from reference TRBV19 and TRBJ2-4): DGGITQSPKYLFRKEGQNVTLSCEQNLNHDAMYWYRQDPGQGLRLIYYSQIVNDFQKGDIAEGYSVSREKKESFPLTVTSAQKNPTAFYLCASNRGGSNYGQYFGAGTRLSVL.

Notes on this clone: Germline and junction disagree at one end, which may indicate a read error. The sequenced fragment ends 3 residues before the CDR3 boundary, so the rest is inferred from the germline J gene. This specimen includes other DNA sequences encoding the same CDR3. The V gene is TRBV30, the J gene TRBJ1-3; D is ambiguous. The CDR3 has 16 residues. CDR1 and CDR2 (germline): GTSNPN, SVGIG (reference sequence). The CDR3 loop reads CAWSPPGVQSGNTIYF. The part of the CDR3 DNA that was read is TGTGCCTGGAGTCCCCCCGGGGTACAATCTGGAAACACG.

Regarding this clone: The read finishes 3 residues shy of the CDR3 end, and the germline J gene is used to complete it. The rearrangement joins TRBV11-2 to TRBJ2-2; 9 bases are shared with TRBD1. Per the germline V gene, CDR1 is SGHAT and CDR2 is FQNNGV. This CDR3 is 15 amino acids long. After removal of 6 bases from V and 4 bases from J, the junction contained 6 bases not matched to a gene. Partial CDR3 DNA: TGTGCCAGCAGTCCCGCGACAGGGGGCACCGGGGAG. Its protein is CASSPATGGTGE. The whole CDR3 reads CASSPATGGTGELFF.

The CDR3 region is CASSFLGVDSYEQYF. CDR3 DNA (partial): TGTGCCAGCAGTTTTTTAGGGGTGGACTCCTACGAG. The rearrangement links TRBV7-9 to TRBJ2-7, with D possibly being TRBD1 (5 bases). The read ends 3 residues early relative to the CDR3; the germline J gene fills the gap. V was pared by 6 bases and J by 0 bases, with 15 bases between. CDR1 is SEHNR and CDR2 is FQNEAQ in the germline V gene (reference sequence). The CDR3 has 15 amino acids.

Concerning this clone itself: The observed sequence ends 3 residues before the CDR3 terminus, with the missing tail filled in from the germline J gene. The chain couples TRBV20-1 to TRBJ1-1; D is unclear. The CDR3 contains 12 residues. Per germline, CDR1 DFQATT and CDR2 SNEGSKA (reference sequence). Trimming cost V 2 bases and J 7 bases, with 11 bases left between them. The CDR3: CSARQNAHEAFF. The sequenced CDR3 bases are TGCAGTGCTAGACAGAACGCTCATGAA.

As regards this clone: The sequenced fragment ends 3 residues before the CDR3 boundary, so the rest is inferred from the germline J gene. J is TRBJ1-2 and V is TRBV7-6; D gene uncertain. Germline V gene sequence: CDR1 SGHVS, CDR2 FNYEAQ. This CDR3 comprises 14 residues. CDR3 in amino acids: CASSLAAGTDTYTF. CDR3 DNA (partial): TGTGCCAGCAGCTTAGCGGCCGGCACAGATACC.

A note on this clone: From the germline J gene comes the end of the CDR3, since the read stops 3 residues before it. This chain connects TRBV6-2 or TRBV6-3 to TRBJ1-1; the D is unclear. The CDR3 runs 14 residues. Germline CDR1 is MNHEY and CDR2 is SVGEGT. CDR3: CASSDPGPSFGAFF. Incomplete CDR3 DNA: TGTGCCAGCAGTGACCCCGGGCCTAGCTTTGGA.

CDR3 DNA (partial): TGCAGCGTTGAAACCCCCAGGGGGCTAGCCGAA. This codes for CSVETPRGLAE. The entire CDR3 is CSVETPRGLAEAFF. The V and J genes are TRBV29-1 and TRBJ1-1, with TRBD1 matching over 8 bases. The sequenced fragment ends 3 residues before the CDR3 boundary, so the rest is inferred from the germline J gene. The CDR3 contains 14 residues. The germline V gene encodes CDR1 SQVTM and CDR2 ANQGSEA. The whole variable domain, filled in from reference TRBV29-1 and TRBJ1-1, reads SAVISQKPSRDICQRGTSLTIQCQVDSQVTMMFWYRQQPGQSLTLIATANQGSEATYESGFVIDKFPISRPNLTFSTLTVSNMSPEDSSIYLCSVETPRGLAEAFFGQGTRLTVV.

In the case of this clone: The read finishes 3 residues shy of the CDR3 end, and the germline J gene is used to complete it. This rearrangement joins TRBV20-1 to TRBJ1-1; D is perhaps TRBD1 (5 bases). Germline-derived CDR1 and CDR2 are DFQATT and SNEGSKA (reference sequence). The V and J ends lost 6 bases and 4 bases respectively, with 18 bases between them. The CDR3 runs to 14 residues. CDR3 DNA, as far as it was read: TGCAGTGCACCTGGGGCCAGTACCTTCACTGAA. It is translated as CSAPGASTFTE. The entire CDR3 reads CSAPGASTFTEAFF.

On this clone: The sequenced fragment ends 3 residues before the CDR3 boundary, so the rest is inferred from the germline J gene. The rearrangement joins TRBV30 to TRBJ1-1; D may be TRBD1 (6 bases). Germline V gene lookup returns CDR1 GTSNPN and CDR2 SVGIG (reference sequence). The CDR3 spans 15 residues. V lost 0 bases and J lost 1, with 12 bases in between. Incomplete CDR3 DNA: TGTGCCTGGAGTGTACTGGACAGACAGAACACTGAA. This encodes CAWSVLDRQNTE. The CDR3 in its entirety is CAWSVLDRQNTEAFF. Supplemented by reference TRBV30 and TRBJ1-1, the full variable domain reads SQTIHQWPATLVQPVGSPLSLECTVEGTSNPNLYWYRQAAGRGLQLLFYSVGIGQISSEVPQNLSASRPQDRQFILSSKKLLLSDSGFYLCAWSVLDRQNTEAFFGQGTRLTVV.

Concerning this clone: The read stops 3 residues short of the end of the CDR3; the missing end is completed from the germline J gene. J is TRBJ2-3 and V is TRBV4-1; the D gene is possibly TRBD1 (5 bases). The V gene lost 0 bases and the J gene lost 2 bases, with 9 bases spanning the gap. The length of the CDR3 is 15 residues. Germline loops: CDR1 MGHRA, CDR2 YSYEKL. CDR3 DNA, as far as it was read: TGCGCCAGCAGCCAAGAAGGGGTGGTCACAGATACG. It translates to CASSQEGVVTDT. The whole CDR3 region reads CASSQEGVVTDTQYF.

Of note for this clone: From the germline J gene comes the end of the CDR3, since the read stops 3 residues before it. The chain combines TRBV10-3 with TRBJ1-3; 7 bases agree with TRBD1. Germline trimming cut 2 bases from V and 1 base from J; bases unmatched to any gene: 5. Germline lookup yields CDR1 ENHRY and CDR2 SYGVKD. The CDR3 contains 16 residues. The sequenced CDR3 bases are TGTGCCATCAGTGAGGACAGGGTAGTATCTGGAAACACC. Translated: CAISEDRVVSGNT. The whole CDR3 is CAISEDRVVSGNTIYF.

About this clone: The CDR3 is cut off 3 residues early in the read; its end comes from the germline J gene. The chain is built from TRBV15 and TRBJ2-2; a possible D gene is TRBD2 (6 bases). V was shortened by 3 bases and J by 0 bases, with 8 bases between the two germline ends. Germline lookup yields CDR1 LNHNV and CDR2 YYDKDF (reference sequence). This CDR3 region has 15 residues. This CDR3 reads CATSSGGPNTGELFF. Partial CDR3 DNA: TGTGCCACCAGCAGCGGGGGTCCGAACACCGGGGAG. The full variable domain, rest sourced from reference TRBV15 and TRBJ2-2, is DAMVIQNPRYQVTQFGKPVTLSCSQTLNHNVMYWYQQKSSQAPKLLFHYYDKDFNNEADTPDNFQSRRPNTSFCFLDIRSPGLGDTAMYLCATSSGGPNTGELFFGEGSRLTVL.

Concerning this clone: The sequence runs out 3 residues before the end of the CDR3; the remainder is reconstructed from the germline J gene. The V and J genes are TRBV6-4 and TRBJ2-3; D possibly corresponds to TRBD2 (7 bases). Trimming pared 2 bases from V and 0 bases from J, leaving 9 bases between. The CDR3 totals 15 residues. Germline lookup yields CDR1 MRHNA and CDR2 SNTAGT. The CDR3 is CASSDGGASTDTQYF. The sequenced part of the CDR3 DNA is TGTGCCAGCAGTGACGGGGGGGCTAGCACAGATACG.

Comments on this clone: The sequenced fragment ends 3 residues before the CDR3 boundary, so the rest is inferred from the germline J gene. This chain connects TRBV7-9 to TRBJ1-2; D is undetermined. The CDR3 extends over 14 amino acids. CDR1 and CDR2 (germline): SEHNR, FQNEAQ (reference sequence). V was trimmed by 3 bases and J by 6 bases, leaving 14 bases between them. CDR3 DNA (partial): TGTGCCAGCAGCTTCACGGGGTTATCGGATGGC. Protein: CASSFTGLSDG. The whole CDR3 reads CASSFTGLSDGYTF.

CDR3 DNA (partial): TGTGCCAGCAGCAAACAGGGTATGAACACTGAA. Amino acid sequence: CASSKQGMNTE. The complete CDR3 reads CASSKQGMNTEAFF. The chain recombines TRBV5-5 with TRBJ1-1, with TRBD1 as a possible D gene (6 bases). The read is 3 residues too short to cover the CDR3 end, so that end is filled in from the germline J gene. This CDR3 comprises 14 residues. Germline V CDR1 and CDR2: SGHKS, YYEKEE (reference sequence). Trimming cost V 4 bases and J 0 bases, with 10 bases left between them.

A word on this clone: The sequence runs out 3 residues before the end of the CDR3; the remainder is reconstructed from the germline J gene. The rearrangement uses TRBV7-9 and TRBJ2-4; a weak D match, TRBD2 (5 bases). This CDR3 spans 13 amino acids. Germline CDR1 SEHNR, CDR2 FQNEAQ (reference sequence). The sequenced CDR3 bases are TGTGCCAGCATCCCGGACTCAGACTATGGT. Amino acid sequence: CASIPDSDYG. In full, the CDR3 reads CASIPDSDYGQYF. Full variable domain (outside the CDR3, taken from reference TRBV7-9 and TRBJ2-4): DTGVSQNPRHKITKRGQNVTFRCDPISEHNRLYWYRQTLGQGPEFLTYFQNEAQLEKSRLLSDRFSAERPKGSFSTLEIQRTEQGDSAMYLCASIPDSDYGQYFGAGTRLSVL.

Points on this clone: The read gets to within 3 residues of the CDR3 end, and the germline J gene fills in the rest. The V and J genes are TRBV13 and TRBJ1-6; 8 bases agree with TRBD1. The CDR3 extends over 14 amino acids. Germline V gene sequence: CDR1 PRHDT, CDR2 FYEKMQ (reference sequence). V shed 1 base and J 8 bases; nucleotides not matched to a gene: 1. This CDR3 is CASSLDRGDSPLHF. The part of the CDR3 DNA that was read is TGTGCCAGCAGCTTAGACAGGGGGGATTCACCC.

As concerns this clone: The DNA ends 3 residues before the CDR3 does, and the rest of the CDR3 is filled in from the germline J gene. The chain couples TRBV19 to TRBJ1-2; TRBD1 aligns across 11 bases. Germline V CDR1 and CDR2: LNHDA, SQIVND (reference sequence). CDR3 length: 16 amino acids. The DNA read from the CDR3 is TGTGCCAGTAGTATACGGGACAGGGGGATCTACAATGAC. It encodes CASSIRDRGIYND. The complete CDR3 sequence is CASSIRDRGIYNDYTF.

In regard to this clone: Coverage ceases 3 residues before the CDR3 finishes, and the germline J gene fills in the end. The V and J genes are TRBV10-3 and TRBJ1-2; TRBD1 might be the D (6 bases). Trimming removed 8 bases at V and 1 base at J, with 20 bases between. Germline V gene sequence: CDR1 ENHRY, CDR2 SYGVKD. There are 16 residues in the CDR3. CDR3 sequence: CAIWEPGGGDNYGYTF. The sequenced part of the CDR3 DNA is TGTGCCATCTGGGAACCCGGAGGGGGGGATAACTATGGC.

About this clone itself: Coverage ceases 3 residues before the CDR3 finishes, and the germline J gene fills in the end. The chain links TRBV20-1 to TRBJ1-4; D is undetermined. The germline V gene has CDR1 DFQATT and CDR2 SNEGSKA (reference sequence). The CDR3 is 12 residues long. CDR3 in amino acids: CSASRGDSPLFF. The part of the CDR3 DNA that was read is TGCAGTGCTAGTCGAGGCGACTCACCA.

A remark on this clone: The limits of the CDR3 on the DNA are not certain, so only TCRdb's listed CDR3 is given. The CDR3 protein is CASSQFFGDSEAFF. J is TRBJ1-1 and V is TRBV4-1; TRBD1 is taken as the D call from the table, unchecked against the DNA. The CDR3 totals 14 residues, both ends included. Germline V gene sequence: CDR1 MGHRA, CDR2 YSYEKL.

Comment on this clone: The sequenced fragment ends 3 residues before the CDR3 boundary, so the rest is inferred from the germline J gene. This chain links TRBV11-2 with TRBJ2-3, with 7 bases matching TRBD1. Germline values: CDR1 SGHAT, CDR2 FQNNGV. This CDR3 is 15 amino acids long. The CDR3 reads CASSPTGTELKTQYF. The part of the CDR3 DNA that was read is TGTGCCAGCAGCCCGACCGGGACAGAGCTGAAGACG.

On this clone: The read ends 3 residues before the CDR3 terminus; that terminus is restored from the germline J gene. The rearrangement links TRBV6-1 to TRBJ1-5; 7 bases align to TRBD1. The CDR3 runs to 18 residues. Trimming at V came to 2 bases and at J to 0 bases, leaving 10 bases not matched to a gene. The V gene's germline CDR1 is MNHNS and CDR2 SASEGT. The CDR3 bases that were read are TGTGCCAGCAGTGAATTTTGGGACGCAGGGGGTAGCAATCAGCCC. It yields the protein CASSEFWDAGGSNQP. The whole CDR3 protein is CASSEFWDAGGSNQPQHF.

In regard to this clone: A junction end diverges from the germline sequence, so it may reflect a read error. The read ends 3 residues early relative to the CDR3; the germline J gene fills the gap. Within the sample, other DNA sequences also encode this same CDR3. The V gene is TRBV7-2, the J gene TRBJ1-3, with 10 bases fitting TRBD1. Germline-derived CDR1 and CDR2 are SGHTA and FQGNSA. CDR3 size: 13 residues. The CDR3 DNA, read in part, is TGTGCCAGCAGCCGGGACAGGGGAAACACG. It translates to CASSRDRGNT. The entire CDR3 reads CASSRDRGNTIYF.

A word on this clone: The read falls 3 residues short of the CDR3 end, and the missing part is taken from the germline J gene. The rearrangement uses TRBV2 and TRBJ1-2, with 7 positions matching TRBD1. Per the germline V gene, CDR1 is SNHLY and CDR2 is FYNNEI. Losses at the gene ends were 8 bases for V and 4 bases for J; bases not matched to a gene: 7. CDR3 length: 13 residues. The CDR3 region is CASRGGQVYGYTF. The sequenced part of the CDR3 DNA is TGTGCCAGCCGGGGAGGACAGGTCTATGGC.